This T cell receptor beta chain was sequenced in a study of T cell changes during pregnancy in multiple sclerosis. The protocol was immunoSEQ multiplex PCR, while the TCRdb copy is restricted to in-frame clones and leaves out a portion. The sample lists around 80,000 clones; 92% were seen once. The germline V gene encodes CDR1 MNHEY and CDR2 SMNVEV (reference sequence). The CDR3 is 14 residues long. The V gene lost 4 bases and the J gene lost 2 bases, with 12 bases spanning the gap. The source was peripheral blood, collected before pregnancy. The origin of this receptor is a female donor with multiple sclerosis, enrolled in a pregnancy study. The chain combines TRBV27 with TRBJ2-7; D possibly corresponds to TRBD1 (6 bases). In DNA form, the CDR3 reads TGTGCCAGCAGTTCCCCGACAGGAGCCTACGAGCAGTACTTC. Translated: CASSSPTGAYEQYF.